This T cell receptor (beta chain) was sequenced in a study of blood T cell repertoires in COVID-19. Study as a whole: Donors in the United States, Italy and Spain gave samples during acute or convalescent COVID-19.

CDR3 length: 16 residues. Germline V CDR1 and CDR2: LNHDA, SQIVND (reference sequence). V lost 5 bases and J 0 bases, leaving 11 bases between the germline ends. In the original workflow: Amplification of reference gene primers provided the estimated nucleated cell counts. This table comes from immunoSEQ multiplex PCR, and its TCRdb copy is limited to in-frame clones, with some not included. That table supplies the V and J calls and clone size; D and trimming were determined from the DNA. The sample lists hundreds of thousands of clones; about 85% were seen once. The gene calls are TRBV19 and TRBJ2-6; D is ambiguous. The TCR sequence derives from a man aged 18-30 years with active or convalescent COVID-19. Sample: peripheral blood. The DNA for the CDR3 is TGTGCCAGTAGTCATGTACGGAGCTCTGGGGCCAACGTCCTGACTTTC. It is translated as CASSHVRSSGANVLTF.